This passage covers 24 T cell receptor beta chains from one sample sequenced in a study of T cell repertoires in cytomegalovirus infection. For these receptors, no antigen is known. TCRdb fed the reads into MiXCR, producing one record per CDR3 protein. The repertoire holds about 920,000 distinct CDR3 sequences, with about 33% as singletons. The material sequenced was cultured CD8+ T cells from PBMCs, taken from culture after CMV antigen stimulation. These receptors came from a human donor in good health (CMV status not recorded). Some clones in this sample may be carry-over from other donors' samples.

J is TRBJ2-5 and V is TRBV7-2; no clear D. The CDR3 loop spans 15 amino acids. CDR1 is SGHTA, CDR2 FQGNSA, per germline. Trimming took off 5 bases at V and 1 base at J, with 14 bases between the two ends. CDR3 nucleotides: TGTGCCAGCAGCCTCAACCCAGGTTCCCAAGAGACCCAGTACTTC. Protein product: CASSLNPGSQETQYF.

The chain joins TRBV7-9 to TRBJ2-6; 8 bases match TRBD1. The germline gives CDR1 SEHNR, CDR2 FQNEAQ (reference sequence). The CDR3 is made up of 17 amino acids. The J segment lost 0 bases and the V segment lost 6 bases, leaving 7 bases of the junction unmatched. The CDR3 nucleotides are TGTGCCAGCAGGCGCGGACAGGGAGGCTCTGGGGCCAACGTCCTGACTTTC. Translation: CASRRGQGGSGANVLTF.

This chain links TRBV15 with TRBJ1-6; D is ambiguous. The V end was cut by 3 bases, the J end by 3 bases, with 21 bases between. Germline values: CDR1 LNHNV, CDR2 YYDKDF (reference sequence). The CDR3 length is 19 residues. The CDR3 nucleotides read TGTGCCACCAGCAGGTTCAAAAACTTTCAGCCTGACTATAATTCACCCCTCCACTTT. Translated, it gives CATSRFKNFQPDYNSPLHF.

The gene calls are TRBV6-1 and TRBJ2-7; no reliable D call. Germline CDR1 MNHNS, CDR2 SASEGT. This CDR3 has 14 amino acids. The V and J ends lost 0 bases and 2 bases respectively, with 8 bases between them. This CDR3 is CASSEARFPYEQYF. The CDR3 region has the DNA TGTGCCAGCAGTGAAGCGAGGTTTCCCTACGAGCAGTACTTC.

The sample holds a few counts of this clonotype. V usage is TRBV6-1 and J usage is TRBJ1-1; possibly TRBD1 for D (5 bases). V lost 3 bases and J lost 4, with 18 bases in between. CDR1 is MNHNS and CDR2 is SASEGT in the germline V gene. This CDR3 spans 16 amino acids. The CDR3 protein is CASSEAAAGPGTEAFF. The CDR3 DNA sequence: TGTGCCAGCAGTGAGGCGGCGGCAGGGCCGGGCACTGAAGCTTTCTTT.

The V call is TRBV15, the J call TRBJ1-3, with TRBD1 as a possible D gene (5 bases). Germline V gene sequence: CDR1 LNHNV, CDR2 YYDKDF (reference sequence). The CDR3 sequence is 14 residues long. Deletions cut 4 bases from V and 4 bases from J, with 11 bases between. The CDR3 protein is CATSIQGPGNTIYF. CDR3 sequence (DNA): TGTGCCACCAGCATCCAGGGTCCAGGAAACACCATATATTTT.

Comment on this clonotype: A read error may be the cause here, since a much bigger clone is one base away. The chain links TRBV7-4 to TRBJ1-1, with TRBD1 identical over 10 bases. Germline V gene data show CDR1 as SGHVT and CDR2 as SQSDAQ. This CDR3 has 13 residues. CDR3: CVSSGTGVSVAFF. CDR3 DNA: TGTGTCAGCAGCGGGACAGGGGTGTCGGTAGCTTTCTTT.

V gene TRBV9 combines with J gene TRBJ1-2; D ambiguous. Trimming cost V 6 bases and J 4 bases, with 7 bases left between them. This CDR3 spans 11 amino acids. Germline CDR1 reads SGDLS; CDR2 reads YYNGEE. The CDR3 DNA reads as TGTGCCAGCACCAGCCGCTATGGCTACACCTTC. As protein: CASTSRYGYTF.

The gene calls are TRBV9 and TRBJ2-2, with TRBD1 identical over 10 bases. CDR3 length: 16 amino acids. CDR1 is SGDLS, CDR2 YYNGEE, per germline. Trimming at V came to 0 bases and at J to 3 bases, leaving 2 bases not matched to a gene. The CDR3 DNA is TGTGCCAGCAGCGTAGGACAGGGGGCTTACACCGGGGAGCTGTTTTTT. This encodes CASSVGQGAYTGELFF.

This clonotype occurred a few times. The chain links TRBV5-4 to TRBJ1-2; TRBD1 matches at 8 bases. Per the germline V gene, CDR1 is SGHNT and CDR2 is YYREEE (reference sequence). This CDR3 is 15 amino acids long. The V and J ends lost 1 base and 5 bases, in that order; junction bases with no gene match: 7. CDR3 in DNA: TGTGCCAGCAGCTTGCCCGACAGGGGCGAGTATGGCTACACCTTC. Its protein product is CASSLPDRGEYGYTF.

This sequence joins TRBV5-4 and TRBJ2-3; TRBD2 agrees at 15 bases. Germline CDR1 SGHNT, CDR2 YYREEE (reference sequence). The CDR3 loop spans 20 amino acids. V lost 7 bases, J lost 4 bases, and 19 bases stayed unmatched. The CDR3 region has the DNA TGTGCCAGCGGCCATGAAAGGACTAGCGGGGGGGCCCATTCCGCAGATACGCAGTATTTT. Residues: CASGHERTSGGAHSADTQYF.

The chain links TRBV7-2 to TRBJ1-6, with D tentatively TRBD1 (5 bases). Germline loops: CDR1 SGHTA, CDR2 FQGNSA. There are 14 residues in the CDR3. V was clipped by 4 bases and J by 6 bases, with 10 bases between them. CDR3 loop: CASSWSGSNSPLHF. CDR3 bases: TGTGCCAGCAGCTGGTCAGGGTCTAATTCACCCCTCCACTTT.

The rearrangement uses TRBV6-2 or TRBV6-3 and TRBJ2-5, with TRBD1 matching over 7 bases. CDR3 length: 14 residues. Germline lookup yields CDR1 MNHEY and CDR2 SVGEGT. J was trimmed by 3 bases and V by 2 bases; bases with no gene match: 3. CDR3 in amino acids: CASSYGDSKETQYF. The CDR3 nucleotides are TGTGCCAGCAGTTACGGGGACAGCAAAGAGACCCAGTACTTC.

With respect to this clonotype: A read error may account for a junction end that differs from germline. The chain links TRBV12-5 to TRBJ1-1; D uncertain. The V gene's germline CDR1 is LGHNT and CDR2 FRNRAP. CDR3 length equals 14 residues. The CDR3 here is CASGFKGTNTEALF. In DNA form, the CDR3 reads TGTGCTAGTGGTTTTAAGGGAACGAACACTGAAGCTCTCTTT. The full variable domain, with the rest looked up from reference TRBV12-5 and TRBJ1-1, is DARVTQTPRHKVTEMGQEVTMRCQPILGHNTVFWYRQTMMQGLELLAYFRNRAPLDDSGMPKDRFSAEMPDATLATLKIQPSEPRDSAVYFCASGFKGTNTEALFGQGTRLTVV.

This clonotype was counted between two and nine times. This chain joins TRBV6-1 and TRBJ2-1; D not resolved. Germline V lookup: CDR1 MNHNS, CDR2 SASEGT. Trimming took off 4 bases at V and 7 bases at J, with 17 bases between the two ends. The CDR3 has 15 residues. Written as DNA, the CDR3 is TGTGCCAGCAGTGGGTCTTGGTCCGCCGGAAATGAGCAGTTCTTC. This codes for CASSGSWSAGNEQFF.

The chain combines TRBV19 with TRBJ2-3; 8 bases match TRBD2. The length of the CDR3 is 17 residues. Germline values: CDR1 LNHDA, CDR2 SQIVND (reference sequence). Trimming took 4 bases from V and 4 from J; bases not matched to a gene: 13. The CDR3 sequence is CASSTLLGSGAADTQYF. The CDR3 DNA reads TGTGCCAGTAGTACCCTTTTGGGTAGCGGGGCAGCAGATACGCAGTATTTT.

J is TRBJ2-7 and V is TRBV5-3; D uncertain. TRBV5-3 is identified as an open reading frame with a role that is uncertain. V shed 8 bases and J shed 0 bases, with 21 bases lying between them. This CDR3 is built from 16 residues. In nucleotides, the CDR3 is TGTGCCAGCAGCCCCCACGATTTTTCGAGCTCCTACGAGCAGTACTTC. As protein: CASSPHDFSSSYEQYF.

The chain recombines TRBV10-3 with TRBJ2-1; D unclear. CDR1 ENHRY and CDR2 SYGVKD come from the germline V gene. V was shortened by 1 base and J by 5 bases, with 6 bases between the two germline ends. This CDR3 spans 13 amino acids. CDR3 DNA: TGTGCCATCAGTGAGTGGCGAGACAATGAGCAGTTCTTC. Protein sequence: CAISEWRDNEQFF.

The chain recombines TRBV7-6 with TRBJ2-3; the D call may be TRBD1 or TRBD2 (5 bases each). The CDR3 totals 13 residues. The germline V and J ends were trimmed by 11 bases and 4 bases, with 16 bases remaining between them. Germline V gene sequence: CDR1 SGHVS, CDR2 FNYEAQ. The CDR3 loop is CAVEGAGADTQYF. CDR3 DNA: TGTGCCGTCGAAGGGGCGGGTGCAGATACGCAGTATTTT.

This clonotype was detected only a few times. V and J are TRBV7-6 and TRBJ1-2, with TRBD1 as a possible D gene (6 bases). Trimming removed 4 bases at V and 8 bases at J, with 11 bases between. From germline, CDR1 is SGHVS and CDR2 FNYEAQ. The CDR3 loop spans 12 amino acids. CDR3 nucleotide sequence: TGTGCCAGCAGCTCCGGAGGGGGGGGCTACACCTTC. Its translation: CASSSGGGGYTF.

This clonotype has at least ten counts. The V gene is TRBV7-6, the J gene TRBJ2-1; D is unclear. This CDR3 has 13 residues. The germline V gene has CDR1 SGHVS and CDR2 FNYEAQ. V was pared by 1 base and J by 6 bases, with 7 bases between. The DNA of the CDR3 is TGTGCCAGCAGCTTAGGGCTCCTCAATGAGCAGTTCTTC. It translates to CASSLGLLNEQFF.

CDR3 sequence (DNA): TGTGCCAGCAGATTAGCGGGGGGCTCACACAATGAGCAGTTCTTC. Its protein product is CASRLAGGSHNEQFF. The gene calls are TRBV27 and TRBJ2-1, with 10 bases matching TRBD2. Trimming took 6 bases from V and 5 from J; bases not matched to a gene: 7. The length of the CDR3 is 15 residues. Germline V gives CDR1 MNHEY, CDR2 SMNVEV (reference sequence).

V and J are TRBV10-2 and TRBJ2-2; perhaps TRBD1 as D (6 bases). Trimming removed 3 bases from V and 7 bases from J, with 9 bases in between. Germline CDR1 is WSHSY and CDR2 is SAAADI. The CDR3 totals 13 residues. In DNA, the CDR3 is TGCGCCAGCAGTGAAGGGGGTTTCGGGGAGCTGTTTTTT. It codes for CASSEGGFGELFF.

This clonotype occurred once. V gene TRBV5-5 combines with J gene TRBJ1-5; 12 nucleotides line up with TRBD1. Germline V lookup: CDR1 SGHKS, CDR2 YYEKEE (reference sequence). There are 18 residues in the CDR3. J gave up 4 bases and V 0 bases, and 8 bases lay outside the gene matches. The CDR3 region is CASSLVGTGGAINQPQHF. CDR3 bases: TGTGCCAGCAGCTTGGTAGGGACAGGGGGCGCGATAAATCAGCCCCAGCATTTT.